Following are 29 T cell receptor beta chains from one sample sequenced in a study of cytomegalovirus exposure and HLA in healthy donors. Primers included in the PCR were 60 Vbeta and 13 Jbeta primers. Some clones are missing from TCRdb's copy, which holds only in-frame ones; the method was immunoSEQ multiplex PCR. Altogether around 210,000 clones are present, roughly 81% being singletons, with the ten largest covering 0.24%. The sequenced sample was PBMCs. All receptors come from a girl aged 2-10 years in good health and CMV-seronegative.

The chain has TRBV10-2 and TRBJ2-1, with 11 bases aligning to TRBD2. Germline V gene sequence: CDR1 WSHSY, CDR2 SAAADI. Losses at the gene ends were 5 bases for V and 10 bases for J; bases not matched to a gene: 7. There are 14 residues in the CDR3. The CDR3 nucleotides read TGCGCCAGCAGTCGTAGCGGGGGGGCCGAGGAGCAGTTCTTC. Residues: CASSRSGGAEEQFF.

The J gene is TRBJ1-5, the V gene TRBV19; a weak D match, TRBD1 (5 bases). CDR1 and CDR2 (germline): LNHDA, SQIVND (reference sequence). V gave up 4 bases and J gave up 6 bases, with 10 bases separating them. The CDR3 runs 13 residues. The CDR3 sequence is CASSTGGGQPQHF. The CDR3, as DNA: TGTGCCAGTAGTACCGGGGGAGGTCAGCCCCAGCATTTT.

The chain recombines TRBV9 with TRBJ2-1; TRBD2 matches 7 bases. V shed 0 bases, J shed 2 bases, and the junction held 2 bases outside the gene matches. The CDR3 contains 15 residues. Germline CDR1 SGDLS, CDR2 YYNGEE. In DNA, the CDR3 is TGTGCCAGCAGCGTAGGACTAGCAGCCTACAATGAGCAGTTCTTC. Its protein product is CASSVGLAAYNEQFF.

The chain uses TRBV25-1 and TRBJ1-5; D may be TRBD1 (6 bases). V gave up 1 base and J gave up 3 bases, with 16 bases separating them. Germline CDR1 MGHDK, CDR2 SYGVNS. The CDR3 runs 17 residues. The CDR3 DNA is TGTGCCAGCAGTGAATTTCTTTTGAACAGGGCCAATCAGCCCCAGCATTTT. Its translation is CASSEFLLNRANQPQHF.

The chain recombines TRBV9 with TRBJ2-3; 7 nucleotides match TRBD1. The CDR3 extends over 17 amino acids. Germline V gene sequence: CDR1 SGDLS, CDR2 YYNGEE. The V segment lost 0 bases and the J segment 0 bases; nucleotides outside the gene matches: 7. The DNA for the CDR3 is TGTGCCAGCAGCGTAGCTACGGGACAGCTTAGCACAGATACGCAGTATTTT. Translating it yields CASSVATGQLSTDTQYF. The full variable domain, completed using reference TRBV9 and TRBJ2-3, is DSGVTQTPKHLITATGQRVTLRCSPRSGDLSVYWYQQSLDQGLQFLIQYYNGEERAKGNILERFSAQQFPDLHSELNLSSLELGDSALYFCASSVATGQLSTDTQYFGPGTRLTVL.

This chain connects TRBV9 to TRBJ2-7, with D unclear. V lost 4 bases, J lost 1 base, and 9 bases lay in between. Germline V lookup: CDR1 SGDLS, CDR2 YYNGEE. The CDR3 totals 13 residues. The CDR3 region has the DNA TGTGCCAGCAGCCGGGTCCGGTCCTACGAGCAGTACTTC. Protein product: CASSRVRSYEQYF.

The rearrangement uses TRBV6-5 and TRBJ1-4, with 7 nucleotides matching TRBD1. CDR1 and CDR2 from the germline V gene are MNHEY and SVGAGI. Trimming took 0 bases from V and 8 from J; bases not matched to a gene: 3. The CDR3 has 14 amino acids. The CDR3 DNA is TGTGCCAGCAGTTACTCGACAGGGCCAGAAAAACTGTTTTTT. It yields the protein CASSYSTGPEKLFF.

The chain joins TRBV6-1 to TRBJ1-1; TRBD1 matches at 10 bases. Germline V gene data show CDR1 as MNHNS and CDR2 as SASEGT. With 0 bases clipped from V and 4 bases from J, the junction kept 8 bases outside the gene matches. This CDR3 has 17 amino acids. The CDR3 DNA reads TGTGCCAGCAGTGAAGCCTGGACAGGGGGATCGATCACTGAAGCTTTCTTT. Protein product: CASSEAWTGGSITEAFF.

The genes are TRBV19 and TRBJ1-1; weak D call: TRBD1 (6 bases). The CDR3 is 15 residues long. Looked up from germline, CDR1 is LNHDA and CDR2 is SQIVND (reference sequence). V dropped 3 bases and J dropped 2 bases, with 13 bases sitting between them. CDR3 protein: CASSMRFGTNTEAFF. The CDR3 DNA reads as TGTGCCAGTAGTATGCGCTTCGGGACAAACACTGAAGCTTTCTTT.

CDR3 in DNA: TGCGCCAGCAGCCAAGATTATGGGACAGGGCCTCAGCCCCAGCATTTT. It yields the protein CASSQDYGTGPQPQHF. The chain employs TRBV4-1 and TRBJ1-5; TRBD1 agrees at 9 bases. The V and J ends lost 0 bases and 6 bases, in that order; junction bases with no gene match: 6. Germline lookup yields CDR1 MGHRA and CDR2 YSYEKL. The CDR3 totals 16 residues.

The rearrangement joins TRBV6-6 to TRBJ2-7; 9 positions match TRBD1. V trimming: 5 bases; J trimming: 3 bases; junction bases outside the gene matches: 2. The CDR3 runs 13 residues. Germline lookup yields CDR1 MNHNY and CDR2 SVGAGI (reference sequence). In DNA form, the CDR3 reads TGTGCCAGCAGTGGGACAGGGTTCTACGAGCAGTACTTC. It yields the protein CASSGTGFYEQYF.

V usage is TRBV5-1 and J usage is TRBJ2-1, with D tentatively TRBD2 (6 bases). The V and J ends lost 0 bases and 8 bases respectively, with 15 bases between them. This CDR3 contains 15 residues. Germline-derived CDR1 and CDR2 are SGHRS and YFSETQ. The CDR3 DNA reads TGCGCCAGCAGCTTGGTGGGCGGGATAGGCGATGAGCAGTTCTTC. This sequence encodes CASSLVGGIGDEQFF.

The chain recombines TRBV4-1 with TRBJ1-2; 9 nucleotides match TRBD1. The V gene end was trimmed by 0 bases and the J gene end by 6 bases; junction bases not matched to a gene: 11. The CDR3 runs 17 residues. The V gene's germline CDR1 is MGHRA and CDR2 YSYEKL. Here the CDR3 DNA reads TGCGCCAGCAGCCAAGATTCCCTAGAAGGACAGGGGAATGGCTACACCTTC. Amino acids: CASSQDSLEGQGNGYTF.

This rearrangement joins TRBV6-6 to TRBJ2-7, with TRBD1 identical over 10 bases. From germline, CDR1 is MNHNY and CDR2 SVGAGI (reference sequence). V shed 10 bases and J 2 bases; nucleotides not matched to a gene: 8. This CDR3 contains 14 residues. DNA of the CDR3: TGTGCCACCGAGGACAGGGGGTCGACCTACGAGCAGTACTTC. Protein sequence: CATEDRGSTYEQYF.

The V and J genes are TRBV7-9 and TRBJ2-5; 8 bases are shared with TRBD2. This CDR3 has 16 residues. The V segment lost 5 bases and the J segment 1 base; nucleotides outside the gene matches: 9. Germline V gene sequence: CDR1 SEHNR, CDR2 FQNEAQ (reference sequence). CDR3 DNA: TGTGCCAGCAGCCCCGGGGGGGCCGGGTTCCAAGAGACCCAGTACTTC. Residues: CASSPGGAGFQETQYF.

The rearrangement uses TRBV7-2 and TRBJ2-7; 10 bases match TRBD1. This CDR3 is 15 amino acids long. CDR1 and CDR2 (germline): SGHTA, FQGNSA. V was pared by 2 bases and J by 6 bases, with 7 bases of the junction left unmatched. CDR3 DNA: TGTGCCAGCAGCTTACTCCGGGACAGGGGTGCCGAGCAGTACTTC. Residues: CASSLLRDRGAEQYF.

This clone has only one observation. The J gene is TRBJ2-5, the V gene TRBV2; the match to TRBD1 covers 10 bases. Germline V gene data show CDR1 as SNHLY and CDR2 as FYNNEI. This CDR3 has 14 residues. The V segment lost 7 bases and the J segment 5 bases; nucleotides outside the gene matches: 7. The CDR3 sequence is CASTGTGVMETQYF. CDR3 coding DNA: TGTGCCAGCACGGGGACAGGGGTGATGGAGACCCAGTACTTC.

This rearrangement joins TRBV2 to TRBJ2-7; maybe TRBD2 (5 bases). V lost 3 bases to trimming and J lost 6 bases, with 12 bases between them. The germline CDR1 and CDR2 sequences are SNHLY and FYNNEI. The CDR3 is 13 residues long. CDR3: CASSDTGSGEQYF. The CDR3 DNA sequence: TGTGCCAGCAGTGATACGGGGTCCGGCGAGCAGTACTTC.

The chain employs TRBV19 and TRBJ1-5, with 10 bases that match TRBD1. Germline CDR1 reads LNHDA; CDR2 reads SQIVND (reference sequence). Trimming at V came to 6 bases and at J to 7 bases, leaving 9 bases not matched to a gene. The CDR3 spans 15 residues. The CDR3 is CASSRDRGVRQPQHF. As DNA, the CDR3 is TGTGCCAGTAGCCGGGACAGGGGCGTTCGGCAGCCCCAGCATTTT.

The chain combines TRBV7-9 with TRBJ2-5, with 8 bases matching TRBD2. Germline CDR1 is SEHNR and CDR2 is FQNEAQ (reference sequence). V lost 5 bases to trimming and J lost 5 bases; unmatched junction nucleotides: 13. This CDR3 is 16 amino acids long. The CDR3 DNA reads TGTGCCAGCAGCCGTTCTCCGGGGGGGGCAGGGGAGACCCAGTACTTC. Protein: CASSRSPGGAGETQYF. The complete variable domain, with remaining parts taken from reference TRBV7-9 and TRBJ2-5, reads DTGVSQNPRHKITKRGQNVTFRCDPISEHNRLYWYRQTLGQGPEFLTYFQNEAQLEKSRLLSDRFSAERPKGSFSTLEIQRTEQGDSAMYLCASSRSPGGAGETQYFGPGTRLLVL.

The chain combines TRBV2 with TRBJ2-1; 14 nucleotides agree with TRBD2. The CDR3 is made up of 14 amino acids. After removal of 3 bases from V and 9 bases from J, the junction contained 1 base not matched to a gene. The V gene's germline CDR1 is SNHLY and CDR2 FYNNEI. CDR3 in amino acids: CASSETSGRVEQFF. In DNA, the CDR3 is TGTGCCAGCAGTGAGACTAGCGGGAGGGTTGAGCAGTTCTTC.

J is TRBJ1-2 and V is TRBV9, with a tentative D call TRBD1 (6 bases). Germline V lookup: CDR1 SGDLS, CDR2 YYNGEE. V dropped 3 bases and J dropped 3 bases, with 9 bases sitting between them. CDR3 length: 13 amino acids. CDR3 bases: TGTGCCAGCAGCGCCAGGGGAGACTATGGCTACACCTTC. It is translated as CASSARGDYGYTF.

The chain links TRBV6-5 to TRBJ1-6; maybe TRBD1 (6 bases). Germline lookup yields CDR1 MNHEY and CDR2 SVGAGI. V lost 5 bases and J 6 bases, leaving 11 bases between the germline ends. The CDR3 contains 14 residues. In DNA, the CDR3 is TGTGCCAGCAGTCCGGGACAATTTAATTCACCCCTCCACTTT. This encodes CASSPGQFNSPLHF.

The chain uses TRBV5-6 and TRBJ1-6, with D perhaps TRBD1 (5 bases). Per the germline V gene, CDR1 is SGHDT and CDR2 is YYEEEE. CDR3 length: 16 residues. Trimming took 6 bases from V and 3 from J, leaving 16 bases between them. The CDR3: CASTSGGNLYNSPLHF. The CDR3 bases are TGTGCCAGCACCTCTGGGGGGAACCTCTATAATTCACCCCTCCACTTT. Filled out from reference TRBV5-6 and TRBJ1-6, the complete variable domain reads DAGVTQSPTHLIKTRGQQVTLRCSPKSGHDTVSWYQQALGQGPQFIFQYYEEEERQRGNFPDRFSGHQFPNYSSELNVNALLLGDSALYLCASTSGGNLYNSPLHFGNGTRLTVT.

V gene TRBV4-1 combines with J gene TRBJ2-5; TRBD1 matches 8 bases. CDR1 and CDR2 (germline): MGHRA, YSYEKL. Losses at the gene ends were 0 bases for V and 5 bases for J; bases not matched to a gene: 5. CDR3 length: 15 residues. The CDR3 reads CASSQERTGRETQYF. CDR3 DNA sequence: TGCGCCAGCAGCCAAGAACGGACAGGGAGGGAGACCCAGTACTTC.

Concerning this clone itself: The same CDR3 can be traced to other DNA sequences in this sample. The J gene is TRBJ2-7, the V gene TRBV29-1; possibly TRBD1 for D (5 bases). V lost 2 bases to trimming and J lost 4 bases, with 6 bases between them. The germline gives CDR1 SQVTM, CDR2 ANQGSEA. The CDR3 length is 11 residues. CDR3 nucleotide sequence: TGCAGCGTTGAAACAGGATACGAGCAGTACTTC. This translates into CSVETGYEQYF.

This chain connects TRBV30 to TRBJ1-5, with 7 bases lining up with TRBD1. CDR1 and CDR2 (germline): GTSNPN, SVGIG (reference sequence). The junction had 19 bases not matched to a gene; V was cut back by 2 bases and J by 6 bases. CDR3 length: 18 amino acids. CDR3 residues: CAWSSGQEGFRVGQPQHF. The DNA for the CDR3 is TGTGCCTGGAGTTCAGGACAGGAGGGCTTTAGAGTGGGTCAGCCCCAGCATTTT. Using reference TRBV30 and TRBJ1-5 for the parts outside the CDR3, the full variable domain is SQTIHQWPATLVQPVGSPLSLECTVEGTSNPNLYWYRQAAGRGLQLLFYSVGIGQISSEVPQNLSASRPQDRQFILSSKKLLLSDSGFYLCAWSSGQEGFRVGQPQHFGDGTRLSIL.

This chain uses TRBV16 with TRBJ2-1; D possibly corresponds to TRBD1 (5 bases). The CDR3 runs to 14 residues. Trimming left V 4 bases short and J 9 bases short, with 16 bases between. The germline V gene encodes CDR1 KGHSY and CDR2 FQNENV. This CDR3 is CASSLLIDRGEQFF. The CDR3 DNA is TGTGCCAGCAGCCTGCTAATAGATAGGGGTGAGCAGTTCTTC. Together with reference TRBV16 and TRBJ2-1, the CDR3 gives the full variable domain: GEEVAQTPKHLVRGEGQKAKLYCAPIKGHSYVFWYQQVLKNEFKFLISFQNENVFDETGMPKERFSAKCLPNSPCSLEIQATKLEDSAVYFCASSLLIDRGEQFFGPGTRLTVL.

The V gene is TRBV21-1, the J gene TRBJ1-5. TRBV21-1 counts as a pseudogene. The CDR3 is 15 amino acids. The CDR3 DNA reads as TGTGCCAGCAGCAAAGCGAGGGTACGGGATCAGCCCCAGCATTTT. It encodes CASSKARVRDQPQHF.